The present TCR beta chain was sequenced within a study of CD8+CD57+ T cells in acquired aplastic anemia. Background on the study: Each DNA sample taken from sorted CD4+ and CD8+ cells came to 3 to 3.5 ug on average. Healthy-donor CD4+ cells averaged roughly 10.8 million reads.

Genomic DNA, serving as template, underwent TCR beta VDJ and CDR3 profiling. TCRdb used MiXCR to reprocess the reads, holding one entry per CDR3 protein. Here the sample spans a few hundred thousand distinct CDR3 sequences, 60% to 65% being singletons. Regarding the study as a whole: The CD8+ Simpson's diversity of patients and controls was not significantly different.

Trimming pared 3 bases from V and 2 bases from J, leaving 7 bases between. The CDR3 has 13 residues. Germline CDR1 is SGHTA and CDR2 is FQGTGA. As to this clonotype: The antigen is not known.

Material for sequencing was sorted CD4+, CD8+, or CD8+CD57+ T cells (not recorded which) from PBMCs. The chain couples TRBV7-3 to TRBJ1-2; D gene uncertain. The TCR originated in a human donor in good health. The DNA of the CDR3 is TGTGCCAGCAGCTTGGCAGCAAACTATGGCTACACCTTC. Translating gives CASSLAANYGYTF. Together with reference TRBV7-3 and TRBJ1-2, the CDR3 gives the full variable domain: GAGVSQTPSNKVTEKGKYVELRCDPISGHTALYWYRQSLGQGPEFLIYFQGTGAADDSGLPNDRFFAVRPEGSVSTLKIQRTERGDSAVYLCASSLAANYGYTFGSGTRLTVV.